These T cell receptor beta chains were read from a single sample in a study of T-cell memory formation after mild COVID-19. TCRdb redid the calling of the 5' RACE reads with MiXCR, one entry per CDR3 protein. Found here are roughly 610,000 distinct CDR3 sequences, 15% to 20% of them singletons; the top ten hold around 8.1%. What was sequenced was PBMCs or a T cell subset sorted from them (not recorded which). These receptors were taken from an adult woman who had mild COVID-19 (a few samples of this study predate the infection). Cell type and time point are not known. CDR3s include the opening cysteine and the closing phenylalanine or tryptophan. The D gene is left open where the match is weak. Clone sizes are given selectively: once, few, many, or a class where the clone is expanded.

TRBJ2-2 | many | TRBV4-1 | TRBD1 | TGCGCCAGCAGCCAACTGACAGGGGGCACCGGGGAGCTGTTTTTT | CASSQLTGGTGELFF
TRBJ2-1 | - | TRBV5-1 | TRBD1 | TGCGCCAGCAGCTTAAGACCCGGGACAGGACCTGGCAATGAGCAGTTCTTC | CASSLRPGTGPGNEQFF
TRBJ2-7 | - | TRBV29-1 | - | TGCAGCGTTGTCGACGGGGGCGACAGGTACGAGCAGTACTTC | CSVVDGGDRYEQYF
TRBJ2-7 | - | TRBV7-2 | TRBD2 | TGTGCCAGCAGCTTAATGAGTGGCGGGAGCTACGAGCAGTACTTC | CASSLMSGGSYEQYF
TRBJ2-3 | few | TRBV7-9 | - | TGTGCCAGCAGTCCGGCCGGGACCACAGATACGCAGTATTTT | CASSPAGTTDTQYF
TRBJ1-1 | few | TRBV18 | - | TGTGCCAGCTCACCCAACAGAGACACTGAAGCTTTCTTT | CASSPNRDTEAFF
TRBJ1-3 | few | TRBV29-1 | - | TGCAGCGGTGGGACGGCTGGAAACACCATATATTTT | CSGGTAGNTIYF
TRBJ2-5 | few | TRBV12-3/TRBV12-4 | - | TGTGCCAGCAGTTTGAACAGGGTAGGGGGAGAGACCCAGTACTTC | CASSLNRVGGETQYF
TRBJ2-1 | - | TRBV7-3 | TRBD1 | TGTGCCAGCAGCTTAAGACAGGGGGGCTACAATGAGCAGTTCTTC | CASSLRQGGYNEQFF
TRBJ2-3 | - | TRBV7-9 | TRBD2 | TGTGCCAGCAGCTACCGACTAGCGGGGGGCTCAGATACGCAGTATTTT | CASSYRLAGGSDTQYF
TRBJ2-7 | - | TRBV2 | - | TGTGCCAGCAGTGGCCAGGGGACCTACGAGCAGTACTTC | CASSGQGTYEQYF
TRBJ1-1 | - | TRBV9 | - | TGTGCCAGCAGCGATGCTCCGTTGATCGTGGGAGGAATGAACACTGAAGCTTTCTTT | CASSDAPLIVGGMNTEAFF
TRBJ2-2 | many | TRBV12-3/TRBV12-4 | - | TGTGCCAGCAGTTTAACAAGGGGTTACGCCGGGGAGCTGTTTTTT | CASSLTRGYAGELFF
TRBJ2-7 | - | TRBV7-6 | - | TGTGCCAGCAGCTCGTTCCGTCCGGGGGGCAACACCTACGAGCAGTACTTC | CASSSFRPGGNTYEQYF
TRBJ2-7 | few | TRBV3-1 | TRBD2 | TGTGCCAGCAGCCTCGGGACTAGCGGGTTCGAGCAGTACTTC | CASSLGTSGFEQYF
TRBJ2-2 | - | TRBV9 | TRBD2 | TGTGCCAGCAGCGTCCGACTAGCGGGCGGCGGGGAGCTGTTTTTT | CASSVRLAGGGELFF
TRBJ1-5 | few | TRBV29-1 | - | TGCAGCGTTGGGCAGACAAATAGCAATCAGCCCCAGCATTTT | CSVGQTNSNQPQHF
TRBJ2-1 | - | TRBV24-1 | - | TGTGCCACCAGTGATCGCCGGGACACGGGATCGGGGCAGTTCTTC | CATSDRRDTGSGQFF
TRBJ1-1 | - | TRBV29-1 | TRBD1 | TGCAGCGTGACAGGGAATTTGGGTCGTAACACTGAAGCTTACTTT | CSVTGNLGRNTEAYF
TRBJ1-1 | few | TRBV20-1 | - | TGCAGTGTGGCAGGGAGAGGGAACACTGAAGCTTTCTTT | CSVAGRGNTEAFF
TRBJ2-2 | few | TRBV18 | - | TGTGCCAGCTCACCACCTAACGGACAAGTCACCGGGGAGCTGTTTTTT | CASSPPNGQVTGELFF
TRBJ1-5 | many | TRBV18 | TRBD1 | TGTGCCAGCTGCCCGGGACAGGGGGCCCCCCAGCATTTT | CASCPGQGAPQHF
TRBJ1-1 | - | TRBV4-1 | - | TGCGCCAGCAGCCAAGGCACAGGGTTGGACACTGAAGCTTTCTTT | CASSQGTGLDTEAFF
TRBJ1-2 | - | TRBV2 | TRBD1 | TGTGCCAGCAGGAGACAGGGAGGCGACTATGGCTACACCTTC | CASRRQGGDYGYTF
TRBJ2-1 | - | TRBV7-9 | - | TGTGCCAGCAGCTCCGGCGCCAGGGTACGTTACAATGAGCAGTTCTTC | CASSSGARVRYNEQFF
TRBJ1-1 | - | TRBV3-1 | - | TGTGCCAGCAGCCAAGGGCAACGGACCCTAGCTTTCTTT | CASSQGQRTLAFF
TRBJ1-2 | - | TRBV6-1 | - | TGTGCCAGCATCACAGCGGAGAACTATGGCTACACCTTC | CASITAENYGYTF
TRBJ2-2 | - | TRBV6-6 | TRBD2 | TGTGCCAGCAGTTACTCGTACGCGGGGGTCGACACCGGGGAGCTGTTTTTT | CASSYSYAGVDTGELFF
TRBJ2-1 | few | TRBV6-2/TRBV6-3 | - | TGTGCCAGCAGCCCTGGCGGGATTGAGATCGGTGAGCAGTTCTTC | CASSPGGIEIGEQFF
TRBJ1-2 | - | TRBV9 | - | TGTGCCAGCAGCCTCCAGGCTTCGGTTTATGGCTACACCTTC | CASSLQASVYGYTF
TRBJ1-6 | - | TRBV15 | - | TGTGCCACCAGCAGAGACAATTCACCCCTCCACTTT | CATSRDNSPLHF
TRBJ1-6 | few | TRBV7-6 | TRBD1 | TGTGCCAGCAGCTTAGCTCCCCAGGGGGCGCTTAATTCACCCCTCCACTTT | CASSLAPQGALNSPLHF
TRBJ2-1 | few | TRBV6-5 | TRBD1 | TGTGCCAGCAGCCTCACAGGGGGCCCGTATAGGTATGAGCAGTTCTTC | CASSLTGGPYRYEQFF
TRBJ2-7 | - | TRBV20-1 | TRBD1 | TGCAGTGCTAGAGATCCACAGGGGGTATGGAACGAGCAGTACTTC | CSARDPQGVWNEQYF
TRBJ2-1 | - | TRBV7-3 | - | TGTGCCAGCAGCTCAATCGGACTACCAAGCTCCTACAATGAGCAGTTCTTC | CASSSIGLPSSYNEQFF
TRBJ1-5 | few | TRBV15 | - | TGTGCCACCAGCAAGAATCCCAATCAGCCCCAGCATTTT | CATSKNPNQPQHF
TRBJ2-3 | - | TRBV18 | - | TGTGCCAGCTCACCACCAAGTAACACAGATACGCAGTATTTT | CASSPPSNTDTQYF
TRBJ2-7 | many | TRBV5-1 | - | TGCGCCAGCAGCTTGGGTTTAGGGAACTACGAGCAGTACTTC | CASSLGLGNYEQYF
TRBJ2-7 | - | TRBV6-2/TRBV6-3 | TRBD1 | TGTGCCAGCAGTTACTCATGGGACAGTATTTACGAGCAGTACTTC | CASSYSWDSIYEQYF
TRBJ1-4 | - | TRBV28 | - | TGTGCCAGCAGTTGGGGGGGAACTAATGAAAAACTGTTTTTT | CASSWGGTNEKLFF
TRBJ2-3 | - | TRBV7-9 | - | TGTGCCAGCAGCTTACTCCTAGGCCCAGATACGCAGTATTTT | CASSLLLGPDTQYF